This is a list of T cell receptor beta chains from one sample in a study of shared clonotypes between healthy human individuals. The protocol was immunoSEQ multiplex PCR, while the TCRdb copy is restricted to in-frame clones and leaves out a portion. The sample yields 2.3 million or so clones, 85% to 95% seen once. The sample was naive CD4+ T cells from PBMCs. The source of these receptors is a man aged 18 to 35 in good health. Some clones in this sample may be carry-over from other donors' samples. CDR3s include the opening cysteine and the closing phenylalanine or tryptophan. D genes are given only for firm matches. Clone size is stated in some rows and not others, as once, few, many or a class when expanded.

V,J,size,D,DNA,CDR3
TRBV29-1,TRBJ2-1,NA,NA,TGCAGTTCAAGTGAGCAGTTCTTC,CSSSEQFF
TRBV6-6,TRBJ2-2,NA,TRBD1,TGTGCCAGCAGCCCGGGACAGGCCCGCACCGGGGAGCTGTTTTTT,CASSPGQARTGELFF
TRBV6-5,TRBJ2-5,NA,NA,TGTGCCAGCAGCGGGACTCCGTACCAAGAGACCCAGTACTTC,CASSGTPYQETQYF
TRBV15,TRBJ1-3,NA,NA,TGTGCCACCAGCAGAGATTTTGGAAACACCATATATTTT,CATSRDFGNTIYF
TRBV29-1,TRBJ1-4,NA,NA,TGCAGCGTTACACCCCAAGGCGCAACTAATGAAAAACTGTTTTTT,CSVTPQGATNEKLFF
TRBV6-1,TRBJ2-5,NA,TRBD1,TGTGCCAGCAGGGACCGGGACAGGGGGTTCCAGACCCAGTACTTC,CASRDRDRGFQTQYF
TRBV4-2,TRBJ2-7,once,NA,TGTGCCAGCAGCCAAGAGGACAGAACCTACGAGCAGTACTTC,CASSQEDRTYEQYF
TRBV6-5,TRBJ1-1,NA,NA,TGTGCCAGCAGTTACTCAAAGAACACTGAAGCTTTCTTT,CASSYSKNTEAFF
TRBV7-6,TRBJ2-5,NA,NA,TGTGCCACCTCGGGCAGGCTGAGGGAGACCCAGTACTTC,CATSGRLRETQYF
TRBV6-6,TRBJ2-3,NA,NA,TGTGCCAGCAGTTACTCGCGGCCTCCCCTGGATACGCAGTATTTT,CASSYSRPPLDTQYF